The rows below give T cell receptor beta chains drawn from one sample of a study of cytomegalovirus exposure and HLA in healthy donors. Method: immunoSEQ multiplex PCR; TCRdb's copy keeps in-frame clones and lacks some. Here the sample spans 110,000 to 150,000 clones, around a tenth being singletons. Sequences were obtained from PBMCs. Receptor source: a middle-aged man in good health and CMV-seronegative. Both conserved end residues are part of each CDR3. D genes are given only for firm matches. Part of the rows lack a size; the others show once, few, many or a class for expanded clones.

CDR3: CASSIFPRAPDTQYF
DNA: TGTGCCAGTAGTATATTTCCGAGGGCCCCAGATACGCAGTATTTT
size: -
J: TRBJ2-3
D: -
V: TRBV19

CDR3: CASTSGLGTDTQYF
DNA: TGCGCCAGCACCTCCGGACTCGGCACAGATACGCAGTATTTT
size: -
J: TRBJ2-3
D: -
V: TRBV10-1

CDR3: CASSPGQLFNEKLFF
DNA: TGTGCCAGCAGTCCCGGACAGTTATTCAATGAAAAACTGTTTTTT
size: few
J: TRBJ1-4
D: -
V: TRBV27

CDR3: CASSVEDSRWGSTEAFF
DNA: TGTGCCAGCAGCGTAGAGGACAGCCGCTGGGGGAGCACTGAAGCTTTCTTT
size: few
J: TRBJ1-1
D: -
V: TRBV9

CDR3: CASSLSLINRGHNEQFF
DNA: TGTGCCAGCAGTTTATCCTTAATCAACAGGGGGCACAATGAGCAGTTCTTC
size: few
J: TRBJ2-1
D: TRBD1
V: TRBV27

CDR3: CASSLGAGYSNQPQHF
DNA: TGTGCCAGCAGCTTGGGGGCAGGTTATAGCAATCAGCCCCAGCATTTT
size: -
J: TRBJ1-5
D: -
V: TRBV7-2

CDR3: CASSLTGQNTGELFF
DNA: TGCGCCAGCAGCCTAACAGGGCAGAACACCGGGGAGCTGTTTTTT
size: -
J: TRBJ2-2
D: -
V: TRBV5-1

CDR3: CASRSWQGGDTQYF
DNA: TGTGCCAGCCGCTCATGGCAGGGGGGCGATACGCAGTATTTT
size: -
J: TRBJ2-3
D: -
V: TRBV18

CDR3: CASREAGGVKGYGYTF
DNA: TGTGCCAGCAGGGAAGCTGGGGGGGTTAAGGGCTATGGCTACACCTTC
size: -
J: TRBJ1-2
D: -
V: TRBV28

CDR3: CASSLGQDLGAFF
DNA: TGCGCCAGCAGCTTAGGACAGGACCTGGGGGCTTTCTTT
size: -
J: TRBJ1-1
D: TRBD1
V: TRBV7-8

CDR3: CAWDRSSGNTIYF
DNA: TGTGCCTGGGACCGGAGCTCTGGAAACACCATATATTTT
size: -
J: TRBJ1-3
D: -
V: TRBV30

CDR3: CASSWGTGEGYGYTF
DNA: TGTGCCAGCAGTTGGGGAACAGGGGAAGGGTATGGCTACACCTTC
size: many
J: TRBJ1-2
D: TRBD1
V: TRBV6-6

CDR3: CSAEAGNTEAFF
DNA: TGCAGCGCCGAAGCAGGTAACACTGAAGCTTTCTTT
size: -
J: TRBJ1-1
D: -
V: TRBV29-1

CDR3: CALGGISSNEKLFF
DNA: TGTGCCCTCGGAGGGATTTCATCTAATGAAAAACTGTTTTTT
size: -
J: TRBJ1-4
D: -
V: TRBV10-3

CDR3: CASSYAGQETQYF
DNA: TGTGCCAGCAGTTACGCAGGGCAAGAGACCCAGTACTTC
size: few
J: TRBJ2-5
D: -
V: TRBV6-5

CDR3: CASSPAGGTNNEQFF
DNA: TGTGCCAGCTCCCCAGCGGGAGGCACCAACAATGAGCAGTTCTTC
size: -
J: TRBJ2-1
D: TRBD2
V: TRBV18